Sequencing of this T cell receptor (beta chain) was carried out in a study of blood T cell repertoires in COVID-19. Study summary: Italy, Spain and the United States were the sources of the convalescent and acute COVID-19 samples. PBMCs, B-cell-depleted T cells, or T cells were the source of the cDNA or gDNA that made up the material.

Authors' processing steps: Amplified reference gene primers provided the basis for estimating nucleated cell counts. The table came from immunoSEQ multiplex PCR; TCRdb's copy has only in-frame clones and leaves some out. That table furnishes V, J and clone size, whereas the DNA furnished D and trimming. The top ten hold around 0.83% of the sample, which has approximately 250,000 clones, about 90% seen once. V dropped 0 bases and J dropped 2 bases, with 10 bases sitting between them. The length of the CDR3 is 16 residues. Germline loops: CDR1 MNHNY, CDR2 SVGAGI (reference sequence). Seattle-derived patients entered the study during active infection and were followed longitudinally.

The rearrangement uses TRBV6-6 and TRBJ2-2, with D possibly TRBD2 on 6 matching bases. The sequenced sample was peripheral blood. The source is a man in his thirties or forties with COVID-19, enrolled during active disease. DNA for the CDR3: TGTGCCAGCAGTTACTCCCGCGGGGCCAACACCGGGGAGCTGTTTTTT. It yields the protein CASSYSRGANTGELFF.